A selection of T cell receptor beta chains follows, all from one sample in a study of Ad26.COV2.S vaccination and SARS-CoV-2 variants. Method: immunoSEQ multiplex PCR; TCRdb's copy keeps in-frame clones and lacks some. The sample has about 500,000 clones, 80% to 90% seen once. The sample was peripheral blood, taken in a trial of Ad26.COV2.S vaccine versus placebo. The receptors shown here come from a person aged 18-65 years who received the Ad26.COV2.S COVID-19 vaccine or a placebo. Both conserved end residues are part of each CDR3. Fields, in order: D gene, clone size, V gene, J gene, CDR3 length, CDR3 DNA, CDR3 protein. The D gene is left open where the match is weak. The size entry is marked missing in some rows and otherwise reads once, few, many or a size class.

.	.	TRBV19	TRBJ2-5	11	TGTGCCAGTAGTACCAGGGAGACCCAGTACTTC	CASSTRETQYF
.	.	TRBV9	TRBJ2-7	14	TGTGCCAGCAGCGTAGGCGCAGAGTCCTACGAGCAGTACTTC	CASSVGAESYEQYF
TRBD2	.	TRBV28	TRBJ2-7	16	TGTGCCAGCTGTTTAGGAGGGCTAGCGGGAGGGGGGGGCCAGTACTTC	CASCLGGLAGGGGQYF
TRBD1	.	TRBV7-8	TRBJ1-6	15	TGTGCCAGCAGCCGTACCGGGACAGGGAGTTTTCCCCTCCACTTT	CASSRTGTGSFPLHF
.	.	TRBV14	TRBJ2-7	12	TGTGCCAGCAGCCCCCTCAGCTACGAGCAGTACTTC	CASSPLSYEQYF
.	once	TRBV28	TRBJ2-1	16	TGTGCCAGCAGCCAGACCGCGGCCCCCTCCTACAATGAGCAGTTCTTC	CASSQTAAPSYNEQFF
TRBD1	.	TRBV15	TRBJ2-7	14	TGTGCCACCAGCAACCGGGACAGGGACAACGAGCAGTACTTC	CATSNRDRDNEQYF
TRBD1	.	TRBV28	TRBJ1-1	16	TGTGCCAGCAGCCAATACAGGGGGCGGATCAACACTGAAGCTTTCTTT	CASSQYRGRINTEAFF
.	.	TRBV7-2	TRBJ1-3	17	TGTGCCAGCAGCTTAGTGTTCAGCCCGAGCTCTGGAAACACCATATATTTT	CASSLVFSPSSGNTIYF
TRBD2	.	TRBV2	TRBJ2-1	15	TGTGCCAGCAGTGGAACTAGCGGGGCTTACAATGAGCAGTTCTTC	CASSGTSGAYNEQFF
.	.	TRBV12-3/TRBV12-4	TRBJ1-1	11	TGTGCCAGCCAGGCCCTGGGGGTTGCTTTCTTT	CASQALGVAFF
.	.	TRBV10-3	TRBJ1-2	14	TGTGCCATCAGTGAGACCGCTACAGCGGAGGACTACACCTTC	CAISETATAEDYTF